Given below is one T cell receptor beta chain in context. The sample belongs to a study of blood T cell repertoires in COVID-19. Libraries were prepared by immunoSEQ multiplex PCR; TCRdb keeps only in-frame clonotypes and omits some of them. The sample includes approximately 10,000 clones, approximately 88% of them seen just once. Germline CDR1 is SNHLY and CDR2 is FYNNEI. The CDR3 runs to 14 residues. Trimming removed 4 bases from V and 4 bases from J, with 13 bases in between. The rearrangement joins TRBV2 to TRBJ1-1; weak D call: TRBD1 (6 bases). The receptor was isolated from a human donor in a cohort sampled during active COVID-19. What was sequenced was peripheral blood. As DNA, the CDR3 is TGTGCCAGCAGTGTCCCTACAGGGCCCACTGAAGCTTTCTTT. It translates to CASSVPTGPTEAFF.